This is a list of T cell receptor beta chains from one sample in a study of CD8+CD57+ T cells in acquired aplastic anemia. TCRdb fed the reads into MiXCR, producing one record per CDR3 protein. The table records 200,000 to 250,000 distinct CDR3 sequences, 55% to 65% of them present only once. Sequencing was performed on sorted CD4+, CD8+, or CD8+CD57+ T cells (not recorded which) from PBMCs. All receptors come from a human donor with aplastic anemia. Each CDR3 is given with its conserved first and last residue. Each record gives: CDR3 protein, CDR3 DNA, CDR3 length, J gene, D gene, clone size, V gene. D genes are given only for firm matches. A clone size is listed for some rows: how often the clone was seen (once, few, many), or a class if it is expanded.

CSARRDSNQPQHF TGCAGTGCTAGGAGGGACAGCAATCAGCCCCAGCATTTT 13 TRBJ1-5 - - TRBV20-1
CATRPKTGGSGNTIYF TGTGCCACCAGACCCAAGACAGGGGGCTCTGGAAACACCATATATTTT 16 TRBJ1-3 TRBD1 - TRBV24-1
CASSFSNEQFF TGCGCCAGCAGCTTTTCTAATGAGCAGTTCTTC 11 TRBJ2-1 - - TRBV5-1
CASSDARAPGNTIYF TGTGCCAGCAGTGATGCGCGGGCCCCTGGAAACACCATATATTTT 15 TRBJ1-3 - - TRBV25-1
CASSFGRTMKYF TGTGCCAGCAGTTTCGGCCGGACAATGAAGTACTTC 12 TRBJ2-7 - few TRBV12-3/TRBV12-4
CASSEGDQAASQETQYF TGTGCCAGCAGCGAGGGTGATCAAGCGGCCTCCCAAGAGACCCAGTACTTC 17 TRBJ2-5 - - TRBV9
CSASDRNGLYGYTF TGCAGTGCTTCGGACAGGAACGGTCTTTATGGCTACACCTTC 14 TRBJ1-2 TRBD1 - TRBV20-1
CASSSGQLTDTQYF TGTGCCAGCAGCTCGGGACAGCTCACAGATACGCAGTATTTT 14 TRBJ2-3 TRBD1 - TRBV5-8
CASSVGRLAGGYQETQYF TGTGCCAGCAGCGTAGGGAGACTAGCGGGGGGGTACCAAGAGACCCAGTACTTC 18 TRBJ2-5 TRBD2 - TRBV9
CATSRRNGELFF TGTGCCACCTCTCGTAGGAACGGGGAGCTGTTTTTT 12 TRBJ2-2 - few TRBV24-1
CASSLRQNRQETQYF TGTGCCAGCAGCTTAAGACAGAATAGGCAAGAGACCCAGTACTTC 15 TRBJ2-5 - - TRBV7-8
CASSEANTGELFF TGTGCCAGCAGTGAAGCGAACACCGGGGAGCTGTTTTTT 13 TRBJ2-2 - - TRBV6-4
CASAGPLDSNSPLHF TGTGCCAGCGCGGGACCTCTCGACAGTAATTCACCCCTCCACTTT 15 TRBJ1-6 - - TRBV2
CAISEWTSGAYNEQFF TGTGCCATCAGTGAGTGGACTAGCGGGGCGTACAATGAGCAGTTCTTC 16 TRBJ2-1 TRBD2 once TRBV10-3
CAISGTTANTEAFF TGTGCCATCAGTGGGACAACAGCGAACACTGAAGCTTTCTTT 14 TRBJ1-1 - few TRBV10-3
CASRETGVEQFF TGTGCCAGCAGGGAGACAGGGGTCGAGCAGTTCTTC 12 TRBJ2-1 TRBD1 once TRBV6-4
CASSLNTANTGELFF TGCGCCAGCAGCTTAAACACAGCTAACACCGGGGAGCTGTTTTTT 15 TRBJ2-2 - - TRBV5-1
CASSLGGQGESPLHF TGTGCCAGCAGTTTAGGGGGTCAGGGGGAGTCACCCCTCCACTTT 15 TRBJ1-6 TRBD1 once TRBV25-1
CASLGTGLNYGYTF TGTGCCTCACTAGGAACAGGGCTAAACTATGGCTACACCTTC 14 TRBJ1-2 - many TRBV2
CSAPRTVGSPLHF TGCAGTGCACCCAGGACAGTCGGTTCACCCCTCCACTTT 13 TRBJ1-6 - - TRBV20-1
CASSLTTVNQAFF TGTGCCAGCAGCTTAACGACCGTTAACCAAGCTTTCTTT 13 TRBJ1-1 - - TRBV7-3
CASSGTGVDVLTF TGTGCCAGCAGCGGGACAGGAGTCGACGTCCTGACTTTC 13 TRBJ2-6 TRBD1 - TRBV7-9
CASSYDGNTIYF TGCGCCAGCAGCTACGACGGAAACACCATATATTTT 12 TRBJ1-3 - - TRBV5-1
CSVVGFSYEQYF TGCAGCGTTGTTGGGTTTTCCTACGAGCAGTACTTC 12 TRBJ2-7 - - TRBV29-1
CSATGSNLEAFF TGCAGTGCTACCGGGAGCAACTTAGAAGCTTTCTTT 12 TRBJ1-1 - - TRBV20-1
CATSRVRGGETQYF TGTGCCACCAGCAGAGTAAGGGGGGGTGAGACCCAGTACTTC 14 TRBJ2-5 - - TRBV15
CANSEGRGNQPQHF TGTGCCAACAGTGAGGGCCGGGGCAATCAGCCCCAGCATTTT 14 TRBJ1-5 - - TRBV24-1
CASSPRGGSNEKLFF TGTGCCAGTAGTCCTAGAGGAGGATCTAATGAAAAACTGTTTTTT 15 TRBJ1-4 - - TRBV19
CSVTSPDRAGYTF TGCAGCGTTACTTCTCCGGACAGGGCGGGTTACACCTTC 13 TRBJ1-2 TRBD1 once TRBV29-1
CAISEGLDRGRSNQPQHF TGTGCCATCAGTGAGGGACTGGACAGGGGGCGAAGCAATCAGCCCCAGCATTTT 18 TRBJ1-5 TRBD1 - TRBV10-3
CASSLIRAANTEAFF TGCGCCAGCAGCTTGATCAGGGCAGCGAACACTGAAGCTTTCTTT 15 TRBJ1-1 - - TRBV5-1
CASSPVAGEDEQFF TGTGCCAGCAGTCCCGTGGCGGGGGAGGATGAGCAGTTCTTC 14 TRBJ2-1 TRBD2 - TRBV12-3/TRBV12-4
CATSEAAMYQETQYF TGTGCCACCAGTGAGGCAGCGATGTACCAAGAGACCCAGTACTTC 15 TRBJ2-5 - - TRBV24-1
CATKGAFGTDTQYF TGTGCCACCAAGGGGGCGTTCGGCACAGATACGCAGTATTTT 14 TRBJ2-3 TRBD1 - TRBV10-3
CAIGGRTGNYNEQFF TGTGCCATCGGAGGACGGACAGGCAACTACAATGAGCAGTTCTTC 15 TRBJ2-1 TRBD1 - TRBV7-8
CASSEYTTAPMNTEAFF TGTGCCAGCAGTGAATACACGACAGCTCCCATGAACACTGAAGCTTTCTTT 17 TRBJ1-1 - many TRBV6-1
CASSEVSGGRSYEQYF TGTGCCAGCAGTGAAGTTTCCGGGGGCAGGTCCTACGAGCAGTACTTC 16 TRBJ2-7 - - TRBV6-1
CASSEEGTGQETQYF TGTGCCAGCAGTGAAGAGGGAACAGGTCAAGAGACCCAGTACTTC 15 TRBJ2-5 - once TRBV2
CSASTNYRTDTQYF TGCAGTGCTAGCACCAACTACCGCACAGATACGCAGTATTTT 14 TRBJ2-3 - - TRBV20-1
CASSVHTTPEAFF TGTGCCAGCAGCGTTCATACGACGCCTGAAGCTTTCTTT 13 TRBJ1-1 - - TRBV11-2
CASSLGGINYGYTF TGTGCCAGCAGTTTGGGGGGAATTAACTATGGCTACACCTTC 14 TRBJ1-2 - many TRBV12-3/TRBV12-4
CSASSEGSDTQYF TGCAGTGCTTCCAGCGAGGGGTCAGATACGCAGTATTTT 13 TRBJ2-3 - - TRBV20-1
CSAPPLAGVVHTQYF TGCAGTGCTCCGCCGCTAGCGGGGGTTGTTCATACGCAGTATTTT 15 TRBJ2-3 TRBD2 many TRBV20-1
CDRDQETQYF TGTGACCGTGACCAAGAGACCCAGTACTTC 10 TRBJ2-5 - - TRBV24-1